This TCR beta chain stems from a study of blood T cell repertoires in COVID-19 (dated by TCRdb to 2018 to 2020). As for the study more broadly: Samples covering the acute and convalescent phases of COVID-19 were provided by collaborators in the United States, Italy and Spain. The dataset comprised deeply sampled blood TCRbeta repertoires from subjects exposed to, actively infected with, or recovered from COVID-19. The prospective study material was composed of cDNA or gDNA derived from T cells, B-cell-depleted T cells, or PBMCs. Sample metadata almost always included a de-identified subject ID, COVID-19 status, age in years and sex. Samples were obtained from the ongoing ImmuneRACE study (first 160 participants) and from over 1,000 subjects provided by 6 global collaborators. The repertoires were made available in a free public database intended to serve as a resource for research on the immune response to SARS-CoV-2. Where available, HLA class I and class II types were obtained from metadata supplied by the sample provider rather than from assay-based typing. Points the paper makes about the study in general: The amount of clinical and demographic metadata varied by source and participant and was provided uncurated.

The germline V gene yields ENHRY for CDR1 and SYGVKD for CDR2. Trimming removed 6 bases from V and 4 bases from J, leaving 19 bases between the germline ends. The CDR3 holds 16 amino acids from the cysteine to the phenylalanine. The entry retains the CDR3 DNA only, 48 bases that are in frame from base 1. About this clone: No cognate antigen has been identified for it. Per-base quality was not reported, and no clone a single base away is much larger than it.

TCRbeta CDR3 regions were amplified from genomic DNA by means of the immunoSEQ Assay, a bias-controlled multiplex PCR. On the study's bioinformatics: The number of nucleated cells in each sample was estimated by amplification of reference gene primers within the assay. To quantify the absolute abundance of each unique TCRbeta CDR3 rearrangement, sequence reads were collapsed and filtered. For each sample, productive Simpson clonality was calculated by taking the square root of Simpson's diversity index across productive rearrangements. What TCRdb holds here is the immuneACCESS table cut down to in-frame rearrangements. Part of the clones is not present; checked against another copy, under half of the missing clones reflect an unresolved V gene, and the others are unexplained. Clonal size and the V and J genes are those of that table, whereas D and trimming came from the DNA. Present in this sample are a few hundred thousand clones, about 83% of which were seen just once. The ten biggest clones cover roughly 9.4% of the sample.

Enrolling through a virtual design, the prospective study's participants ranged in age from roughly 18 to 89 years and lived across roughly 23 United States geographic areas. In the prospective study, participants were assigned to cohorts based on the clinical history participants reported in a screening survey and a study questionnaire. Recovered participants in ImmuneRACE Cohort 3 were defined by two consecutive negative NP/OP PCR tests, clearance by a healthcare professional, or resolution of symptoms. Each participant in the prospective study had whole blood, serum and a nasopharyngeal or oropharyngeal swab collected by mobile phlebotomists. Over a roughly 2-month period, participants in the prospective study had the option of providing additional blood draws and questionnaires. Prospective study blood samples were shipped either frozen or at room temperature before DNA extraction.

The clonotype was recovered from a woman between 45 and 60 years old who had recovered from COVID-19. The sequence joins TRBV10-3 to TRBJ1-3, with the D gene not confidently named. Sequenced input: PBMCs or T cells enriched from blood (not recorded which). The DNA reads TGTGCCATCAGACCTAACTTAGGAAGTAGCGGAAACACCATATATTTT. This translates into CAIRPNLGSSGNTIYF.